This is a list of T cell receptor beta chains from one sample in a study of blood T cell repertoires in COVID-19. Libraries were prepared by immunoSEQ multiplex PCR; TCRdb keeps only in-frame clonotypes and omits some of them. Altogether about 60,000 clones are present, 84% being singletons, with the ten largest covering more than 15%. What was sequenced was peripheral blood. Receptors were obtained from a man aged 55-75 years with COVID-19, enrolled during active disease. Each CDR3 is given with its conserved first and last residue. Fields, in order: D gene, V gene, J gene, clone size, CDR3 DNA, CDR3 protein. A D gene is named only where the DNA matches it firmly. A row's size may be missing; if present it is once, few, many or a size class.

TRBD1,TRBV28,TRBJ2-5,once,TGTGCCAGCGCTGGGGACAGGTTCCATGGAGAGACCCAGTACTTC,CASAGDRFHGETQYF
NA,TRBV18,TRBJ1-1,NA,TGTGCCAGCTCACCGCAACAAGAAGGGGCCACTGAAGCTTTCTTT,CASSPQQEGATEAFF
TRBD2,TRBV13,TRBJ2-3,NA,TGTGCCAGCAGGCGGACTAGCGGGAGAGTCCCAGATACGCAGTATTTT,CASRRTSGRVPDTQYF
NA,TRBV2,TRBJ1-5,NA,TGTGCCAGCAGTAAAGATTATAGCAATCAGCCCCAGCATTTT,CASSKDYSNQPQHF
TRBD1,TRBV6-5,TRBJ1-2,few,TGTGCCAGCAGTTACGCCGACAGGGGTGGCCATGGCTACACCTTC,CASSYADRGGHGYTF
NA,TRBV7-9,TRBJ1-1,NA,TGTGCCAGCAGCTCGGACAGCATGAACACTGAAGCTTTCTTT,CASSSDSMNTEAFF
TRBD2,TRBV29-1,TRBJ2-3,NA,TGCAGCGTTAGGGCGGGGGATAGCACAGATACGCAGTATTTT,CSVRAGDSTDTQYF
TRBD2,TRBV2,TRBJ2-2,NA,TGTGCCAGCAGTCGGGGGCTAGCGGGAACAGGGGAGCTGTTTTTT,CASSRGLAGTGELFF
TRBD2,TRBV12-5,TRBJ2-5,once,TGTGCTAGTGGTTCCGGAGCGGGGCAAGAGACCCAGTACTTC,CASGSGAGQETQYF
NA,TRBV2,TRBJ1-2,once,TGTGCCAGCAGTGTTACAGGGCAAGGCTACACCTTC,CASSVTGQGYTF
NA,TRBV6-6,TRBJ1-1,NA,TGTGCCACCCTGGGGGGGAACACTGAAGCTTTCTTT,CATLGGNTEAFF
TRBD1,TRBV2,TRBJ1-2,NA,TGTGCCAGCAGTTTAAGACAGGGTAACTATGGCTACACCTTC,CASSLRQGNYGYTF
TRBD2,TRBV18,TRBJ2-1,once,TGTGCCAGCTCACCCGGGACTAGCGGGGGATACAATGAGCAGTTCTTC,CASSPGTSGGYNEQFF
TRBD1,TRBV19,TRBJ2-2,NA,TGTGCCAGTAATTCAGGGGGTAACACCGGGGAGCTGTTTTTT,CASNSGGNTGELFF
NA,TRBV28,TRBJ2-5,NA,TGTGCCAGCAGTTTAGAGGGCGGGATCCGCGACCAGTACTTC,CASSLEGGIRDQYF
TRBD2,TRBV7-2,TRBJ2-5,few,TGTGCCAGCAGCTTAGCGGGCGGGGGGGCCGAGACCCAGTACTTC,CASSLAGGGAETQYF
NA,TRBV3-1/TRBV3-2,TRBJ2-5,NA,TGTGCCAGCAGCCGACTACAAGAGACCCAGTACTTC,CASSRLQETQYF
NA,TRBV27,TRBJ2-2,NA,TGTGCCAGCAGTTTAGACAGTAGGAGACAGGCGGACACCGGGGAGCTGTTTTTT,CASSLDSRRQADTGELFF
NA,TRBV19,TRBJ1-3,NA,TGTGCCAGTAGTATAGATTATCTGAGGACAGCCGGAAACACCATATATTTT,CASSIDYLRTAGNTIYF
TRBD2,TRBV4-2,TRBJ2-3,NA,TGTGCCAGCAGCCGGACCCGGGGGGAGGGAACAGATACGCAGTATTTT,CASSRTRGEGTDTQYF